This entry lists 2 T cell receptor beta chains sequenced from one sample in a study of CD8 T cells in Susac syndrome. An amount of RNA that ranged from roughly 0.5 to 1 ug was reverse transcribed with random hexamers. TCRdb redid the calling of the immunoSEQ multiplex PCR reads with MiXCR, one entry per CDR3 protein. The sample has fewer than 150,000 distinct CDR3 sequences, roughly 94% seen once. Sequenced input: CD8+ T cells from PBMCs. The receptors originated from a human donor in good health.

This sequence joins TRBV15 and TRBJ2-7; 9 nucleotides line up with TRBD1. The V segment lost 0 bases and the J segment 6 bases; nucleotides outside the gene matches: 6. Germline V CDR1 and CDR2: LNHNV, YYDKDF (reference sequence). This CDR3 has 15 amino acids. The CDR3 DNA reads TGTGCCACCAGCAGAGAATGGACAGGGGAACCCGAGCAGTACTTC. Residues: CATSREWTGEPEQYF.

CDR3 nucleotide sequence: TGTGCCAGCAGTTTCCCAGGGGCGGTCAGGGAGCTGTTTTTT. Translation gives CASSFPGAVRELFF. The chain employs TRBV12-3 or TRBV12-4 and TRBJ2-2; D is possibly TRBD1 (6 bases). V lost 3 bases, J lost 9 bases, and 14 bases lay in between. This CDR3 contains 14 residues.